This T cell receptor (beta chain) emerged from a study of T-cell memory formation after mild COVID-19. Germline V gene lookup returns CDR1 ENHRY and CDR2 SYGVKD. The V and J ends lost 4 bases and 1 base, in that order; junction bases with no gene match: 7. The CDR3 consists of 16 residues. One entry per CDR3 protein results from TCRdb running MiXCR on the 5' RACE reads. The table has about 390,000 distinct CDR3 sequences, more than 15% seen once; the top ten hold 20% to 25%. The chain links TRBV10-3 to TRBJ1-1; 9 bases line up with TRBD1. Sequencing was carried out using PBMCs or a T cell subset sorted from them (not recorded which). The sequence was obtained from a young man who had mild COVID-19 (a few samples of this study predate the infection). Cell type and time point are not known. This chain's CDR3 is CAISGGQGQGNTEAFF. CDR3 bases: TGTGCCATCAGTGGCGGGCAGGGACAGGGGAACACTGAAGCTTTCTTT.